This T cell receptor (beta chain) was identified in a study of cytomegalovirus exposure and HLA in healthy donors. Study overall: Inside one of the first data releases sat around 86 million unique TCRs taken from HLA-typed donors. Among the 300 to 400 donors who were genotyped, about 86% fell in the genetic ancestry cluster that is associated with self-reported Caucasian donors.

Study-wide points: The later analysis indicated that the majority of CMV-associated TCR beta chains appeared HLA-restricted. Links to common viral pathogens appeared, in a later analysis, for several of the most significant clusters.

To note about this clone: Its specificity is not known.

PCR used 60 Vbeta primers and 13 Jbeta primers. Method: immunoSEQ multiplex PCR; TCRdb's copy keeps in-frame clones and lacks some. The sample records fewer than 150,000 clones, about 74% being singletons. The sequence was collected from a woman aged 45-65 years in good health and CMV-seronegative. The material sequenced was PBMCs.

The CDR3 sequence is CSVALAGGNQPQHF. The CDR3 DNA reads TGCAGCGTTGCCTTGGCAGGGGGCAATCAGCCCCAGCATTTT. V is TRBV29-1 and J is TRBJ1-5; weak D call: TRBD1 (6 bases). CDR3 length: 14 amino acids. V shed 4 bases and J shed 2 bases, with 12 bases lying between them. Per germline, CDR1 SQVTM and CDR2 ANQGSEA.